The clone carrying this T cell receptor (beta chain) was picked up a small number of times. The V and J ends lost 1 base and 7 bases, in that order; junction bases with no gene match: 5. This CDR3 has 16 residues. The germline V gene encodes CDR1 MDHEN and CDR2 SYDVKM. This record comes from a study of blood T cell repertoires in COVID-19. About the study: Spain, Italy and the United States supplied samples that represented acute and convalescent COVID-19.

Profiling relied on immunoSEQ multiplex PCR, and the TCRdb table lists in-frame clones only, not all of them. The table has 150,000 or so clones, just under 85% seen once. Study members were between about 18 and 100 years old and lived in around 24 US regions. Participants' reported clinical history set cohort assignment. Sequenced sample: PBMCs or T cells enriched from blood (not recorded which). The receptor was derived from a man aged 45 to 65 who had recovered from COVID-19. J is TRBJ2-2 and V is TRBV28, with 11 bases lining up with TRBD2. The CDR3 is CASSLSLAGGFGELFF. CDR3 bases: TGTGCCAGCAGTTTATCGCTAGCGGGGGGTTTCGGGGAGCTGTTTTTT.